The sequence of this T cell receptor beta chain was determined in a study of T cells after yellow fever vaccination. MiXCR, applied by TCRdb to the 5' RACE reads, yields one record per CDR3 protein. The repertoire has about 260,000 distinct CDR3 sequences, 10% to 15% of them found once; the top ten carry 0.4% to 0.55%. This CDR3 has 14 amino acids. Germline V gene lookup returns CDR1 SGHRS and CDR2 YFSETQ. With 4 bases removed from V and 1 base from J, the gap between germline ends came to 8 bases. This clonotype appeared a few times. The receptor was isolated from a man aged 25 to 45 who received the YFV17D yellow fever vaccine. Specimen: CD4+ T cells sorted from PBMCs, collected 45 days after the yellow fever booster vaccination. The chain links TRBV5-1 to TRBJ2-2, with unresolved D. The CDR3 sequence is CASSADLNTGELFF. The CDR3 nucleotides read TGCGCCAGCAGCGCCGACTTGAACACCGGGGAGCTGTTTTTT.